This is a list of T cell receptor beta chains from one sample in a study of CD8 T cells in Susac syndrome. MiXCR, applied by TCRdb to the immunoSEQ multiplex PCR reads, yields one record per CDR3 protein. There are 120,000 to 150,000 distinct CDR3 sequences in the sample; about 93% occur only once, and approximately 0.3% lies in the top ten. Sequenced sample: CD8+ T cells from PBMCs. These receptors were collected from a human donor in good health. CDR3s include the opening cysteine and the closing phenylalanine or tryptophan. Each record gives: J gene, clone size, D gene, V gene, CDR3 protein, CDR3 DNA. The D gene is left open where the match is weak. Only part of the rows carry a size: once, few, many, or a class if the clone is expanded.

j_gene: TRBJ2-5; abundance: .; d_gene: .; v_gene: TRBV20-1; CDR3aa: CSARAMEGQETQYF; CDR3nt: TGCAGTGCTAGAGCCATGGAGGGGCAAGAGACCCAGTACTTC
j_gene: TRBJ2-5; abundance: once; d_gene: .; v_gene: TRBV27; CDR3aa: CASSPAHLQETQYF; CDR3nt: TGTGCCAGCAGTCCCGCTCACCTCCAAGAGACCCAGTACTTC
j_gene: TRBJ1-2; abundance: .; d_gene: .; v_gene: TRBV27; CDR3aa: CASRLNRSGYTF; CDR3nt: TGTGCCAGCAGACTCAACCGGAGTGGCTACACCTTC
j_gene: TRBJ2-1; abundance: .; d_gene: .; v_gene: TRBV20-1; CDR3aa: CSALASSYNEQFF; CDR3nt: TGCAGTGCCTTAGCGAGCTCCTACAATGAGCAGTTCTTC
j_gene: TRBJ2-1; abundance: few; d_gene: .; v_gene: TRBV28; CDR3aa: CASSSVYNEQFF; CDR3nt: TGTGCCAGCAGTTCAGTTTACAATGAGCAGTTCTTC
j_gene: TRBJ2-3; abundance: .; d_gene: .; v_gene: TRBV20-1; CDR3aa: CSAKRLVPDTQYF; CDR3nt: TGCAGTGCCAAACGACTAGTTCCGGATACGCAGTATTTT
j_gene: TRBJ2-2; abundance: .; d_gene: .; v_gene: TRBV29-1; CDR3aa: CSVESASTGELFF; CDR3nt: TGCAGCGTTGAATCGGCTTCCACCGGGGAGCTGTTTTTT
j_gene: TRBJ2-1; abundance: once; d_gene: TRBD2; v_gene: TRBV27; CDR3aa: CASSFLAGEWYNEQFF; CDR3nt: TGTGCCAGCAGTTTTTTAGCGGGAGAATGGTACAATGAGCAGTTCTTC
j_gene: TRBJ2-3; abundance: once; d_gene: .; v_gene: TRBV27; CDR3aa: CASSPGRRGAQYF; CDR3nt: TGTGCCAGCAGTCCTGGGCGCAGGGGGGCGCAGTATTTT
j_gene: TRBJ2-7; abundance: .; d_gene: .; v_gene: TRBV29-1; CDR3aa: CSVGSVAEPLGGYEQYF; CDR3nt: TGCAGCGTTGGATCGGTAGCGGAACCTCTTGGGGGCTACGAGCAGTACTTC
j_gene: TRBJ2-1; abundance: .; d_gene: .; v_gene: TRBV7-2; CDR3aa: CASSLRTTPPYNEQFF; CDR3nt: TGTGCCAGCAGCTTAAGGACAACCCCTCCCTACAATGAGCAGTTCTTC
j_gene: TRBJ2-7; abundance: .; d_gene: .; v_gene: TRBV20-1; CDR3aa: CSAKPESSYEQYF; CDR3nt: TGCAGTGCCAAGCCGGAGAGCTCCTACGAGCAGTACTTC
j_gene: TRBJ2-7; abundance: .; d_gene: .; v_gene: TRBV12-3/TRBV12-4; CDR3aa: CASSSGTLSSYEQYF; CDR3nt: TGTGCCAGCAGTTCAGGGACACTGAGCTCCTACGAGCAGTACTTC
j_gene: TRBJ2-7; abundance: .; d_gene: .; v_gene: TRBV20-1; CDR3aa: CSARGWTASPYEQYF; CDR3nt: TGCAGTGCTAGGGGATGGACAGCGAGTCCCTACGAGCAGTACTTC
j_gene: TRBJ1-2; abundance: .; d_gene: .; v_gene: TRBV27; CDR3aa: CASSLSRSYGYTF; CDR3nt: TGTGCCAGCAGTTTATCGAGGAGCTATGGCTACACCTTC
j_gene: TRBJ2-7; abundance: .; d_gene: .; v_gene: TRBV20-1; CDR3aa: CSARDRQGGGYEQYF; CDR3nt: TGCAGTGCTAGGGACCGACAGGGAGGTGGCTACGAGCAGTACTTC
j_gene: TRBJ2-4; abundance: once; d_gene: .; v_gene: TRBV29-1; CDR3aa: CSVEGTGKNIQYF; CDR3nt: TGCAGCGTTGAAGGGACGGGTAAAAACATTCAGTACTTC
j_gene: TRBJ2-3; abundance: .; d_gene: TRBD2; v_gene: TRBV9; CDR3aa: CASSALAGQSTDTQYF; CDR3nt: TGTGCCAGCAGCGCCTTAGCGGGACAAAGCACAGATACGCAGTATTTT
j_gene: TRBJ2-1; abundance: .; d_gene: .; v_gene: TRBV29-1; CDR3aa: CSVEAGISYNEQFF; CDR3nt: TGCAGCGTTGAGGCGGGGATCTCCTACAATGAGCAGTTCTTC
j_gene: TRBJ2-6; abundance: .; d_gene: TRBD1; v_gene: TRBV9; CDR3aa: CATSKTGASSGANVLTF; CDR3nt: TGTGCCACCTCAAAGACAGGGGCAAGCTCTGGGGCCAACGTCCTGACTTTC
j_gene: TRBJ2-3; abundance: .; d_gene: TRBD2; v_gene: TRBV12-3/TRBV12-4; CDR3aa: CASSPGGLAIRGDTQYF; CDR3nt: TGTGCCAGCAGTCCTGGCGGACTAGCGATAAGGGGGGATACGCAGTATTTT
j_gene: TRBJ1-2; abundance: .; d_gene: .; v_gene: TRBV12-3/TRBV12-4; CDR3aa: CASSLPGGNYGYTF; CDR3nt: TGTGCCAGCAGTCTGCCGGGGGGTAACTATGGCTACACCTTC
j_gene: TRBJ2-7; abundance: .; d_gene: .; v_gene: TRBV13; CDR3aa: CASSTREDWPYEQYF; CDR3nt: TGTGCCAGCAGCACGAGGGAGGACTGGCCCTACGAGCAGTACTTC
j_gene: TRBJ2-2; abundance: .; d_gene: .; v_gene: TRBV6-5; CDR3aa: CASSYAEQGGLGELFF; CDR3nt: TGTGCCAGCAGTTACGCCGAACAGGGGGGGTTAGGGGAGCTGTTTTTT
j_gene: TRBJ2-1; abundance: .; d_gene: TRBD2; v_gene: TRBV20-1; CDR3aa: CSARLAGGSYNEQFF; CDR3nt: TGCAGTGCTAGACTAGCGGGAGGGTCCTACAATGAGCAGTTCTTC
j_gene: TRBJ2-2; abundance: .; d_gene: .; v_gene: TRBV7-9; CDR3aa: CASAQSNTGELFF; CDR3nt: TGTGCCAGCGCTCAGAGTAACACCGGGGAGCTGTTTTTT
j_gene: TRBJ2-3; abundance: .; d_gene: TRBD1; v_gene: TRBV29-1; CDR3aa: CSVARQGAHSTDTQYF; CDR3nt: TGCAGCGTTGCCCGACAGGGGGCTCATAGCACAGATACGCAGTATTTT
j_gene: TRBJ2-3; abundance: .; d_gene: TRBD1; v_gene: TRBV29-1; CDR3aa: CSVVGQGADTQYF; CDR3nt: TGCAGCGTTGTCGGACAGGGTGCAGATACGCAGTATTTT
j_gene: TRBJ2-6; abundance: .; d_gene: TRBD1; v_gene: TRBV30; CDR3aa: CAWSWGQQSGANVLTF; CDR3nt: TGTGCCTGGAGCTGGGGACAGCAGTCTGGGGCCAACGTCCTGACTTTC
j_gene: TRBJ2-1; abundance: .; d_gene: .; v_gene: TRBV20-1; CDR3aa: CSARLITYNEQFF; CDR3nt: TGCAGTGCACGACTAATAACCTACAATGAGCAGTTCTTC
j_gene: TRBJ2-1; abundance: once; d_gene: TRBD2; v_gene: TRBV20-1; CDR3aa: CSAASGSSVDEQFF; CDR3nt: TGCAGTGCCGCTAGCGGGAGTTCAGTAGATGAGCAGTTCTTC
j_gene: TRBJ2-5; abundance: .; d_gene: .; v_gene: TRBV11-1; CDR3aa: CASSPGSPDRYQETQYF; CDR3nt: TGTGCCAGCAGCCCAGGCTCCCCCGACAGATACCAAGAGACCCAGTACTTC
j_gene: TRBJ2-5; abundance: .; d_gene: .; v_gene: TRBV19; CDR3aa: CASSSRATDLAETQYF; CDR3nt: TGTGCCAGTAGTTCCAGGGCCACTGACCTCGCTGAGACCCAGTACTTC
j_gene: TRBJ2-7; abundance: .; d_gene: .; v_gene: TRBV6-2/TRBV6-3; CDR3aa: CASSYSSSGEQYF; CDR3nt: TGTGCCAGCAGTTACTCATCCTCGGGTGAGCAGTACTTC
j_gene: TRBJ1-2; abundance: once; d_gene: .; v_gene: TRBV29-1; CDR3aa: CSVEDTDLGFGYTF; CDR3nt: TGCAGCGTTGAAGACACGGATTTAGGTTTTGGCTACACCTTC
j_gene: TRBJ2-7; abundance: .; d_gene: .; v_gene: TRBV7-9; CDR3aa: CASSLGGKDEQYF; CDR3nt: TGTGCCAGCAGCTTAGGAGGGAAGGACGAGCAGTACTTC
j_gene: TRBJ1-1; abundance: .; d_gene: .; v_gene: TRBV27; CDR3aa: CASSFSPGNTEAFF; CDR3nt: TGTGCCAGCAGCTTTAGTCCGGGGAACACTGAAGCTTTCTTT